This is a list of T cell receptor beta chains from one sample in a study of CD8 T cells in Susac syndrome. TCRdb passed the immunoSEQ multiplex PCR reads through MiXCR, listing each CDR3 protein once. In the table there are 80,000 to 90,000 distinct CDR3 sequences, approximately 95% of which are singletons. The sequenced material came from CD8+ T cells from PBMCs. The source of these receptors is a human donor with Susac syndrome. CDR3s include the opening cysteine and the closing phenylalanine or tryptophan. The D gene is left open where the match is weak. Clone size appears in some rows only: once, few, many, or a class for an expanded clone.

TRBJ2-3	.	TRBV27	.	TGTGCCAGCAGACCCTTGGGAACAGATACGCAGTATTTT	CASRPLGTDTQYF
TRBJ2-3	.	TRBV19	.	TGTGCCAGTAGCCTTACAGGGATCCCATGGGATACGCAGTATTTT	CASSLTGIPWDTQYF
TRBJ2-5	.	TRBV25-1	.	TGTGCCAGCAGTTACATCGGGAGTCAGGAGACCCAGTACTTC	CASSYIGSQETQYF
TRBJ2-7	.	TRBV4-3	TRBD2	TGCGCCAGCAGCCAAGATCGGGCGGGAGTCGGGTACGAGCAGTACTTC	CASSQDRAGVGYEQYF
TRBJ2-7	.	TRBV28	.	TGTGCCAGCAGTTCCCAGGCAGCCCACAGCTCCTACGAGCAGTACTTC	CASSSQAAHSSYEQYF
TRBJ1-5	.	TRBV15	.	TGTGCCACCAGCCCCACAGGGCAAGGCCAGCCCCAGCATTTT	CATSPTGQGQPQHF
TRBJ1-2	.	TRBV7-9	TRBD1	TGTGCCAGCAGCTTAGGGGACAGGGTTAATGGCTACACCTTC	CASSLGDRVNGYTF
TRBJ2-7	.	TRBV6-6	TRBD2	TGTGCCAGCAGTTCGTCTTGGACTAGCGGGTACTACGAGCAGTACTTC	CASSSSWTSGYYEQYF
TRBJ1-5	.	TRBV7-8	TRBD1	TGTGCCAGCAGCCCTACAGGGGGAGGACAGCCCCAGCATTTT	CASSPTGGGQPQHF
TRBJ1-2	few	TRBV28	.	TGTGCCAGCGGTGGCTACACCTTC	CASGGYTF
TRBJ2-4	.	TRBV5-1	.	TGCGCCAGCAGCTCTGGCCAGCAGCTAGCCAAAAACATTCAGTACTTC	CASSSGQQLAKNIQYF
TRBJ1-1	.	TRBV20-1	.	TGCAGTGCTCCCCCCGGGTTCGGGTCGGAAGCTTTCTTT	CSAPPGFGSEAFF
TRBJ2-7	.	TRBV29-1	TRBD2	TGCAGCGTGGCCGGGACTAGCGATTTGAACGAGCAGTACTTC	CSVAGTSDLNEQYF
TRBJ2-4	.	TRBV29-1	.	TGCAGCGTCGAAGGGGTAGCCAAAAACATTCAGTACTTC	CSVEGVAKNIQYF
TRBJ2-5	.	TRBV14	.	TGTGCCAGCAGTAGCGGAGGGAAGACCCAGTACTTC	CASSSGGKTQYF
TRBJ2-1	.	TRBV4-2	TRBD2	TGTGCCAGCAGCCAAGGACCAGCGGGAGGGCAGGATGAGCAGTTCTTC	CASSQGPAGGQDEQFF
TRBJ2-1	.	TRBV24-1	TRBD1	TGTGCCACCAGTGACGGGACAGGGGAGCAGTTCTTC	CATSDGTGEQFF
TRBJ2-7	.	TRBV30	TRBD1	TGTGCCTGGAGTGGGGCCTCCGGGACAGGAGTCTCCTACGAGCAGTACTTC	CAWSGASGTGVSYEQYF
TRBJ2-7	.	TRBV9	TRBD2	TGTGCCAGCAGCGCGACAGGCGGGGGGGCCAACGAGCAGTACTTC	CASSATGGGANEQYF
TRBJ2-1	.	TRBV13	TRBD2	TGTGCCAGCAGCTTAAGGACTAGGTCGTACAATGAGCAGTTCTTC	CASSLRTRSYNEQFF
TRBJ1-2	.	TRBV29-1	.	TGCGGATCGGGATTTAACTATGGCTACACCTTC	CGSGFNYGYTF
TRBJ2-7	.	TRBV9	TRBD2	TGTGCCAGCAGCGCCTTCGGGACTAGCGGATTCTACGAGCAGTACTTC	CASSAFGTSGFYEQYF
TRBJ1-1	.	TRBV30	.	TGTGCCTGGAGTGTATCGGGCAGGGGACTAAGGACTGAAGCTTTCTTT	CAWSVSGRGLRTEAFF
TRBJ1-1	.	TRBV19	.	TGTGCCAGTCGAAAGGGAGACACTGAAGCTTTCTTT	CASRKGDTEAFF
TRBJ2-1	few	TRBV5-6	TRBD2	TGTGCCAGCAGCTTAGCGGGAGGCGACAATGAGCAGTTCTTC	CASSLAGGDNEQFF
TRBJ2-7	.	TRBV12-3/TRBV12-4	TRBD2	TGTGCCAGCAGGCTAGCGGGTTCCTACTACGAGCAGTACTTC	CASRLAGSYYEQYF
TRBJ1-2	.	TRBV7-9	.	TGTGCCAGCAGCCCCCGTTACTGCGCGGAGTGCTACACCTTC	CASSPRYCAECYTF